One and the same sample provided the 6 T cell receptor beta chains below, sequenced in a study of T cell repertoires in cytomegalovirus infection. TCRdb reprocessed the reads via MiXCR and lists one record per CDR3 protein. The sample has hundreds of thousands of distinct CDR3 sequences, around 10% seen once. The sample consisted of PBMCs. Receptor source: a human donor in good health (CMV status not recorded). Some clones in this sample may be carry-over from other donors' samples.

The rearrangement links TRBV12-3 or TRBV12-4 to TRBJ2-2, with 7 bases aligning to TRBD1. V lost 5 bases to trimming and J lost 1 base; unmatched junction nucleotides: 10. The CDR3 is 17 amino acids. CDR3 loop: CASSPNRGEGNTGELFF. CDR3 sequence (DNA): TGTGCCAGCAGTCCGAACAGGGGCGAAGGGAACACCGGGGAGCTGTTTTTT.

The rearrangement uses TRBV9 and TRBJ2-4, with TRBD2 matching 8 bases. The J segment lost 8 bases and the V segment lost 5 bases, leaving 9 bases of the junction unmatched. The CDR3 has 14 amino acids. CDR1 and CDR2 from the germline V gene are SGDLS and YYNGEE. The DNA of the CDR3 is TGTGCCAGCAGTGCCGGGGGGGGTATCGACATTCAGTACTTC. This gives the protein CASSAGGGIDIQYF. Full variable domain (remainder filled in from reference TRBV9 and TRBJ2-4): DSGVTQTPKHLITATGQRVTLRCSPRSGDLSVYWYQQSLDQGLQFLIQYYNGEERAKGNILERFSAQQFPDLHSELNLSSLELGDSALYFCASSAGGGIDIQYFGAGTRLSVL.

The V call is TRBV20-1, the J call TRBJ2-7; TRBD2 might be the D (6 bases). The germline CDR1 and CDR2 sequences are DFQATT and SNEGSKA (reference sequence). V was shortened by 6 bases and J by 5 bases, with 11 bases between the two germline ends. CDR3 length: 11 amino acids. The CDR3 sequence is CSAALAHEQYF. The DNA for the CDR3 is TGCAGTGCCGCACTAGCACACGAGCAGTACTTC.

In this sample, this clonotype turned up many times. J is TRBJ2-1 and V is TRBV28; the D gene could be TRBD1 or TRBD2 (5 bases each). Germline CDR1 MDHEN, CDR2 SYDVKM. Trimming removed 2 bases at V and 6 bases at J, with 14 bases between. The length of the CDR3 is 15 residues. The CDR3 here is CASSLETPGGNEQFF. The DNA for the CDR3 is TGTGCCAGCAGTTTAGAAACGCCTGGGGGCAATGAGCAGTTCTTC.

V and J are TRBV20-1 and TRBJ2-3; the D gene is possibly TRBD2 (5 bases). This CDR3 region has 15 residues. Trimming shortened V by 0 bases and J by 0 bases, and 10 bases separated the two germline ends. Germline loops: CDR1 DFQATT, CDR2 SNEGSKA (reference sequence). CDR3 sequence reads: CSARDRRTSTDTQYF. The DNA of the CDR3 is TGCAGTGCTAGAGATCGCAGGACTAGCACAGATACGCAGTATTTT.

A few counts support this clonotype. The chain links TRBV19 to TRBJ2-5, with a weak D call TRBD1 (6 bases). This CDR3 has 15 amino acids. Trimming pared 6 bases from V and 2 bases from J, leaving 16 bases between. From germline, CDR1 is LNHDA and CDR2 SQIVND (reference sequence). The CDR3 here is CASSRQGTTQETQYF. The CDR3 DNA reads TGTGCCAGTAGCCGTCAGGGGACGACTCAAGAGACCCAGTACTTC.